This TCR beta chain is from a study of graft-versus-host responses after intestinal transplantation. Study at large: Recipients uniformly received anti-thymocyte globulin induction, followed by tacrolimus and steroids for approximately 3 years. Study results and limitations: Peak circulating GvH clone levels tracked with early post-transplant HvG declines. Some GvH clones were seen earlier in gut or blood, suggesting intestinal origin.

On this clone: Its specificity is not known.

The V end lost 2 bases, the J end lost 4 bases, and 12 bases lay between the germline ends. The V gene's germline CDR1 is KGHSH and CDR2 LQKENI. This CDR3 region has 15 residues. TCRdb keeps only in-frame clones here, not all; method: immunoSEQ multiplex PCR. The sample carries around 40,000 clones, roughly 94% recorded once. The TCR originated in a human donor who was the organ donor for an intestinal transplant. The chain is built from TRBV18 and TRBJ2-1; a weak D match, TRBD2 (6 bases). Sequencing was performed on unstimulated CD4+ T cells sorted from spleen or lymph node cells, taken before transplant. In DNA, the CDR3 is TGTGCCAGCTCACCATCTAGCGCGGGATACAATGAGCAGTTCTTC. It is translated as CASSPSSAGYNEQFF.